Listed below are T cell receptor beta chains from one sample, sequenced in a study of shared clonotypes between healthy human individuals. Some clones are missing from TCRdb's copy, which holds only in-frame ones; the method was immunoSEQ multiplex PCR. The sample yields about 670,000 clones, 60% to 80% seen once. Material: memory CD4+ T cells sorted from blood. The source is a woman in her 30s in good health. Each CDR3 is given with its conserved first and last residue. A D gene is named only where the DNA matches it firmly. Some rows mark clone size as missing; the rest say once, few, many or name a class of expanded clone.

abundance,d_gene,j_gene,v_gene,CDR3nt,CDR3aa
NA,NA,TRBJ2-1,TRBV7-6,TGTGCCAGCAGCTTAGCAAAGACTCCGCTCAATGAGCAGTTCTTC,CASSLAKTPLNEQFF
NA,NA,TRBJ2-2,TRBV4-2,TGTGCCAGCAGCCGGCAATACACCGGGGAGCTGTTTTTT,CASSRQYTGELFF
NA,TRBD1,TRBJ2-7,TRBV7-2,TGTGCCAGCAGCTTACGACACAGGGGGCGTTCTTACGAGCAGTACTTC,CASSLRHRGRSYEQYF
NA,NA,TRBJ2-3,TRBV7-9,TGTGCCAGCAGCCCTGGCGCAGCGGAACTGGGAACGGATACGCAGTATTTT,CASSPGAAELGTDTQYF
NA,NA,TRBJ2-7,TRBV2,TGTGCCAGCATAGACCGCAGGGGGGTTTTTTCGGACGAGCAGTACTTC,CASIDRRGVFSDEQYF
many,TRBD1,TRBJ2-7,TRBV6-1,TGTGCCAGCAGTCCGAGGACAGGGGCGAACGAGCAGTACTTC,CASSPRTGANEQYF
NA,NA,TRBJ1-3,TRBV5-6,TGTGCCAGCAGCCGGGGGCCTGGAAACACCATATATTTT,CASSRGPGNTIYF
NA,NA,TRBJ2-7,TRBV27,TGTGCCAGCAGTTCCCCGACCAGGACGGCAGTCGACGAGCAGTACTTC,CASSSPTRTAVDEQYF
NA,NA,TRBJ1-5,TRBV28,TGTGCCAGCAGTTCCCCCATCCATCAGCCCCAGCATTTT,CASSSPIHQPQHF
NA,NA,TRBJ1-1,TRBV18,TGTGCCAGCTCACCAGGACGATCTAACACTGAAGCTTTCTTT,CASSPGRSNTEAFF
NA,TRBD1,TRBJ1-4,TRBV4-1,TGCGCCAGTAAATTACCGGGGACAGGGAGGGAAAAACTGTTTTTT,CASKLPGTGREKLFF
NA,NA,TRBJ2-5,TRBV7-2,TGTGCCAGCAGCCCCAGTGTCCTCTCGGGAGAGACCCAGTACTTC,CASSPSVLSGETQYF
NA,TRBD1,TRBJ1-2,TRBV29-1,TGCAGCGTTGTTGGGACAGGGGGCTCCAGCTACACCTTC,CSVVGTGGSSYTF
NA,NA,TRBJ1-3,TRBV7-9,TGTGCCAGCAGTAGTAGACAGGCATACACCATATATTTT,CASSSRQAYTIYF
NA,NA,TRBJ2-7,TRBV25-1,TGTGCCAGCAGTGAATTGACCGAGCAGTACTTC,CASSELTEQYF
NA,NA,TRBJ2-1,TRBV13,TGTGCCAGCAGCCCCAGGGGGGAAGTGTTCTTC,CASSPRGEVFF
NA,NA,TRBJ2-2,TRBV19,TGTGCCAGTAGTCGGACCAGGGTCACCGGGGAGCTGTTTTTT,CASSRTRVTGELFF
NA,NA,TRBJ1-5,TRBV27,TGTGCCAGCAGTTCCCACAGGGACACTCAGCCCCAGCATTTT,CASSSHRDTQPQHF
NA,TRBD1,TRBJ2-1,TRBV5-4,TGTGCCAGCACCACAGGGGGCGATCGCAATGAGCAGTTCTTC,CASTTGGDRNEQFF
NA,TRBD1,TRBJ2-7,TRBV7-9,TGTGCCAGCAGCGTTCTTGGGACAGGTTTCCGCCACGAGCAGTACTTC,CASSVLGTGFRHEQYF
NA,NA,TRBJ2-1,TRBV23-1,TGCGCCAGCAGTCCCCCGGAGTTAGCGAGGCCTTGCTACAATGAGCAGTTCTTC,CASSPPELARPCYNEQFF
NA,TRBD2,TRBJ2-7,TRBV4-2,TGTGCCAGCAGCTTGGGACTAGCAACCTACGAGCAGTACTTC,CASSLGLATYEQYF
NA,NA,TRBJ2-7,TRBV6-6,TGTGCCAGCAGCCAACCCGGGACATGGATCTACGAGCAGTACTTC,CASSQPGTWIYEQYF
NA,TRBD1,TRBJ1-2,TRBV4-1,TGCGCCAGCAGCCAAGGAGACAGGGTCCACTATGGCTACACCTTC,CASSQGDRVHYGYTF
NA,NA,TRBJ2-1,TRBV12-5,TGTGCTAGTGGGTCCGGCGGACTGACATCGTACAATGAGCAGTTCTTC,CASGSGGLTSYNEQFF
NA,NA,TRBJ2-7,TRBV29-1,TGCAGCGTTTTGCTCGAGCTCCAAAGTAGAGAGCAGTACTTC,CSVLLELQSREQYF
NA,NA,TRBJ1-1,TRBV6-5,TGTGCCAGCAGTTACTCTAGGGTTACTGAAGCTTTCTTT,CASSYSRVTEAFF
NA,NA,TRBJ2-7,TRBV28,TGTGCCAGCAGTTTGGCCTATGCATCAGGGAGTAGGGTTACCTCCTACGAGCAGTACTTC,CASSLAYASGSRVTSYEQYF
NA,TRBD2,TRBJ2-1,TRBV5-6,TGTGCCAGCAGCTTTCGAGGACTAGCGGGCAAAAGCTCCTACAATGAGCAGTTCTTC,CASSFRGLAGKSSYNEQFF
NA,NA,TRBJ1-2,TRBV19,TGTGCCAGTAGTGCAGCGACTAACTATGGCTACACCTTC,CASSAATNYGYTF
NA,NA,TRBJ2-3,TRBV6-1,TGTGCCAGCAGTGAACTCACAGATACGCAGTATTTT,CASSELTDTQYF
NA,NA,TRBJ2-2,TRBV10-3,TGTGCCATCAGCCGTGATACGAACACCGGGGAGCTGTTTTTT,CAISRDTNTGELFF
NA,NA,TRBJ2-3,TRBV29-1,TGCAGCGTTGAACTGTCCACAGATACGCAGTATTTT,CSVELSTDTQYF
NA,TRBD2,TRBJ2-1,TRBV27,TGTGCCAGCACTCTACGTGGGACTAGCGTATACAATGAGCAGTTCTTC,CASTLRGTSVYNEQFF
NA,NA,TRBJ2-3,TRBV5-6,TGTGCCAGCAGCAAACGGACAGCACTCACAGATACGCAGTATTTT,CASSKRTALTDTQYF
NA,NA,TRBJ1-2,TRBV6-5,TGTGCCAGCATGGCGGTCGGGTATGGCTACACCTTC,CASMAVGYGYTF
once,NA,TRBJ2-1,TRBV7-2,TGTGCCAGCAGCTTAGAAGGTAGCTCCTACAATGAGCAGTTCTTC,CASSLEGSSYNEQFF
NA,NA,TRBJ2-7,TRBV29-1,TGCAGCGTTGAATCCCCTAGAAGAGGGTACGAGCAGTACTTC,CSVESPRRGYEQYF
NA,NA,TRBJ1-4,TRBV29-1,TGCAGCGTTGAGGATAGCGAGAATGAAAAACTGTTTTTT,CSVEDSENEKLFF
NA,NA,TRBJ1-5,TRBV29-1,TGCAGCGCTCGGGGGAGGGACAATCAGCCCCAGCATTTT,CSARGRDNQPQHF
NA,NA,TRBJ1-2,TRBV5-1,TGCGCCAGCAGCTCCGGAGAGACCGGCTATGGCTACACCTTC,CASSSGETGYGYTF
few,TRBD2,TRBJ2-1,TRBV5-1,TGCGCCAGCAGCTTAGGGACTAGCGGTTACAATGAGCAGTTCTTC,CASSLGTSGYNEQFF
NA,NA,TRBJ2-7,TRBV7-9,TGTGCCAGCAGCTTAATTTCAGGCGAGCAGTACTTC,CASSLISGEQYF
NA,NA,TRBJ2-3,TRBV21-1,TGTGCCAGCAGCTCACAGACTGATACGCAGTATTTT,CASSSQTDTQYF
NA,TRBD2,TRBJ2-3,TRBV2,TGTGCCAGCAGGGGTCTAGCGGGCACAGATACGCAGTATTTT,CASRGLAGTDTQYF
NA,TRBD1,TRBJ2-7,TRBV5-1,TGCGCCAGCAGCCCTGGGACAGGGTCCCTCGAGCAGTACTTC,CASSPGTGSLEQYF
NA,TRBD2,TRBJ2-2,TRBV5-4,TGTGCCAGCAGCTTGGCCTCTAGCCTAGCGGTCACCGGGGAGCTGTTTTTT,CASSLASSLAVTGELFF
NA,NA,TRBJ1-3,TRBV5-4,TGTGCCAGCAGCTTGGATGGGGGGAGATCTGGAAACACCATATATTTT,CASSLDGGRSGNTIYF
NA,TRBD1,TRBJ1-5,TRBV19,TGTGCCAGTAGCACGACCGGGACAGGGGTCCAGAGCAATCAGCCCCAGCATTTT,CASSTTGTGVQSNQPQHF
NA,TRBD1,TRBJ2-7,TRBV27,TGTGCCAGCAGCCTGAACCGGGACAGGGAACCAGGGCAGTACTTC,CASSLNRDREPGQYF
NA,NA,TRBJ1-3,TRBV28,TGTGCCAGCAGTTTGGCCCACTCTGGAAACACCATATATTTT,CASSLAHSGNTIYF
NA,TRBD2,TRBJ2-1,TRBV29-1,TGCAGCGTCACTAGCGGGAGTGGGGGGTCCTACAATGAGCAGTTCTTC,CSVTSGSGGSYNEQFF
NA,NA,TRBJ1-5,TRBV6-1,TGTGCCAGCAGTAGACAGAGCTATCAGCCCCAGCATTTT,CASSRQSYQPQHF
NA,NA,TRBJ1-1,TRBV27,TGTGCCAGCAGTCTATCCAGGGCGAAGAACACTGAAGCTTTCTTT,CASSLSRAKNTEAFF
few,TRBD2,TRBJ2-3,TRBV30,TGTGCCTACTGTCCGGGAGGGCCCGGAGATACGCAGTATTTT,CAYCPGGPGDTQYF
NA,TRBD1,TRBJ1-2,TRBV5-1,TGCGCCAGCAGCCGCACAGGGGGTGAGAGCTACACCTTC,CASSRTGGESYTF
many,NA,TRBJ2-7,TRBV30,TGTGCCTGGAGAGGGATGAGGGAGCAGTACTTC,CAWRGMREQYF